These 18 T cell receptor beta chains originate from one sample sequenced in a study of TIL therapy for anti-PD-1-resistant metastatic lung cancer. Time point: pre-treatment sample, taken before nivolumab and TIL therapy. The tumor samples were excised metastases, mostly pleural nodules or supraclavicular lymph nodes. The immunoSEQ assay was v3. TCRdb's copy holds only in-frame clones and misses some; the assay was immunoSEQ multiplex PCR. The data hold approximately 92,000 clones, with roughly 65% observed a single time. Source: tumor tissue, taken at baseline. The receptors stem from a person between 25 and 80 years old with non-small cell lung cancer.

This clone was counted a few times. The chain combines TRBV7-8 with TRBJ2-2; possibly TRBD1 for D (5 bases). Germline V lookup: CDR1 SGHVS, CDR2 FQNEAQ. This CDR3 is 12 amino acids long. Trimming shortened V by 11 bases and J by 1 base, and 8 bases separated the two germline ends. The CDR3 DNA follows: TGTGCCGATGGACAGAACACCGGGGAGCTGTTTTTT. This sequence encodes CADGQNTGELFF. The full variable domain, rest sourced from reference TRBV7-8 and TRBJ2-2, is GAGVSQSPRYKVAKRGQDVALRCDPISGHVSLFWYQQALGQGPEFLTYFQNEAQLDKSGLPSDRFFAERPEGSVSTLKIQRTQQEDSAVYLCADGQNTGELFFGEGSRLTVL.

The V gene is TRBV6-6, the J gene TRBJ2-1; TRBD1 matches 8 bases. V lost 5 bases, J lost 9 bases, and 15 bases stayed unmatched. The germline CDR1 and CDR2 sequences are MNHNY and SVGAGI (reference sequence). The CDR3 loop spans 16 amino acids. Here the CDR3 DNA reads TGTGCCAGCAGTCCCGGACAGGGCGTCTGGTCGGGTGAGCAGTTCTTC. This gives the protein CASSPGQGVWSGEQFF.

This chain links TRBV9 with TRBJ2-2, with TRBD2 matching 8 bases. CDR1 is SGDLS, CDR2 YYNGEE, per germline. V gave up 4 bases and J gave up 6 bases; unmatched junction bases: 8. This CDR3 has 15 residues. CDR3 sequence reads: CASSLNREGPGELFF. Here the CDR3 DNA reads TGTGCCAGCAGCCTAAACCGGGAGGGCCCCGGGGAGCTGTTTTTT.

This chain joins TRBV18 and TRBJ2-3; D is possibly TRBD2 (5 bases). V was shortened by 2 bases and J by 6 bases, with 15 bases between the two germline ends. This CDR3 contains 15 residues. Looked up from germline, CDR1 is KGHSH and CDR2 is LQKENI. CDR3 DNA: TGTGCCAGCTCACCAGGGCTAGCTCGGGGTGATACGCAGTATTTT. Protein sequence: CASSPGLARGDTQYF.

The V gene is TRBV24-1, the J gene TRBJ2-3; maybe TRBD2 (6 bases). CDR1 KGHDR and CDR2 SFDVKD come from the germline V gene. The CDR3 has 13 residues. V gave up 9 bases and J gave up 4 bases, with 13 bases separating them. CDR3 nucleotide sequence: TGTGCCACCCTCGATCCTAGCGCAGATACGCAGTATTTT. This encodes CATLDPSADTQYF.

This chain uses TRBV5-1 with TRBJ1-2; no firm D call. The V gene's germline CDR1 is SGHRS and CDR2 YFSETQ. CDR3 length: 13 amino acids. V dropped 1 base and J dropped 4 bases, with 8 bases sitting between them. The chain's CDR3 is CASSLTVSYGYTF. CDR3 DNA sequence: TGCGCCAGCAGCTTGACAGTTAGCTATGGCTACACCTTC.

This chain joins TRBV7-2 and TRBJ2-5, with 8 bases identical to TRBD1. The CDR3 extends over 18 amino acids. Germline CDR1 SGHTA, CDR2 FQGNSA. With 5 bases clipped from V and 5 bases from J, the junction kept 19 bases outside the gene matches. The CDR3 is CASSPVGPGQGRRETQYF. CDR3 in DNA: TGTGCCAGCAGCCCGGTAGGGCCTGGACAGGGAAGAAGGGAGACCCAGTACTTC.

This rearrangement joins TRBV7-3 to TRBJ2-1; D ambiguous. Trimming stripped 5 bases from V and 6 bases from J, with 8 bases between. The CDR3 totals 12 residues. CDR1 and CDR2 from the germline V gene are SGHTA and FQGTGA. DNA for the CDR3: TGTGCCAGCAGCGGCGTGGGCAATGAGCAGTTCTTC. As protein: CASSGVGNEQFF. Variable domain in full (rest from reference TRBV7-3 and TRBJ2-1): GAGVSQTPSNKVTEKGKYVELRCDPISGHTALYWYRQSLGQGPEFLIYFQGTGAADDSGLPNDRFFAVRPEGSVSTLKIQRTERGDSAVYLCASSGVGNEQFFGPGTRLTVL.

The gene calls are TRBV20-1 and TRBJ1-2; D might be TRBD1 (6 bases). In germline, CDR1 is DFQATT, CDR2 SNEGSKA (reference sequence). The ends were cut back, 5 bases at V and 6 bases at J, with 10 bases in the middle. This CDR3 is 11 amino acids long. CDR3 residues: CSAPPGDGYTF. The CDR3 nucleotides read TGCAGTGCTCCCCCAGGGGATGGCTACACCTTC.

Many counts were recorded for this clone. The chain recombines TRBV11-2 with TRBJ2-3; 8 bases are shared with TRBD1. The germline CDR1 and CDR2 sequences are SGHAT and FQNNGV. This CDR3 has 13 residues. The J segment lost 11 bases and the V segment lost 1 base, leaving 5 bases of the junction unmatched. This CDR3 reads CASSLGTGTLQYF. The CDR3, as DNA: TGTGCCAGCAGCTTAGGGACAGGGACCCTGCAGTATTTT.

J is TRBJ2-2 and V is TRBV18; 8 nucleotides match TRBD2. Germline lookup yields CDR1 KGHSH and CDR2 LQKENI. V was clipped by 2 bases and J by 1 base; unmatched bases: 3. The CDR3 length is 16 residues. CDR3 loop: CASSPGLAGNTGELFF. CDR3 nucleotides: TGTGCCAGCTCACCAGGACTAGCCGGGAACACCGGGGAGCTGTTTTTT.

V is TRBV18 and J is TRBJ2-3; D uncertain. Germline-derived CDR1 and CDR2 are KGHSH and LQKENI. Between the trimmed V and J ends, which lost 3 bases and 3 bases, there was a span of 13 bases. This CDR3 is 15 amino acids long. The CDR3 reads CASSPRTTRTDTQYF. The CDR3 DNA sequence: TGTGCCAGCTCACCGCGGACCACGAGGACAGATACGCAGTATTTT.

The CDR3 is CASSNWESLNTGELFF. CDR3 nucleotides: TGTGCCAGCAGTAATTGGGAGAGCCTGAACACCGGGGAGCTGTTTTTT. V and J are TRBV28 and TRBJ2-2, with D perhaps TRBD2 (5 bases). Germline lookup yields CDR1 MDHEN and CDR2 SYDVKM. The V gene lost 5 bases and the J gene lost 1 base, with 14 bases spanning the gap. This CDR3 contains 16 residues.

Written as DNA, the CDR3 is TGTGCCAGCATGGGTGCTAACTATGGCTACACCTTC. This encodes CASMGANYGYTF. The chain employs TRBV27 and TRBJ1-2; no clear D. Germline assignment: CDR1 MNHEY and CDR2 SMNVEV (reference sequence). The CDR3 spans 12 residues. Trimming took off 7 bases at V and 0 bases at J, with 6 bases between the two ends.

This clone was counted a few times. The chain is built from TRBV2 and TRBJ2-5; TRBD1 is a possible D gene (6 bases). In germline, CDR1 is SNHLY, CDR2 FYNNEI. The CDR3 extends over 14 amino acids. V was pared by 4 bases and J by 5 bases, with 14 bases between. Here the CDR3 reads CASSASRGRETQYF. The CDR3 DNA reads as TGTGCCAGCAGTGCTAGCAGGGGACGGGAGACCCAGTACTTC.

The genes are TRBV7-2 and TRBJ2-5; 16 bases align to TRBD2. The CDR3 totals 18 residues. V was pared by 4 bases and J by 0 bases, with 5 bases of the junction left unmatched. The germline CDR1 and CDR2 sequences are SGHTA and FQGNSA. CDR3 nucleotides: TGTGCCAGCAGCTCTGGGACTAGCGGGGGGGTGTACCAAGAGACCCAGTACTTC. Translating it yields CASSSGTSGGVYQETQYF.

V usage is TRBV25-1 and J usage is TRBJ1-4; D gene uncertain. CDR3 length: 13 amino acids. Germline lookup yields CDR1 MGHDK and CDR2 SYGVNS. Trimming pared 4 bases from V and 2 bases from J, leaving 5 bases between. In nucleotides, the CDR3 is TGTGCCAGCAGTGGTACGACTAATGAAAAACTGTTTTTT. It specifies CASSGTTNEKLFF.

V gene TRBV3-1 (or the pseudogene TRBV3-2) combines with J gene TRBJ2-3; TRBD2 matches 7 bases. Per the germline V gene, CDR1 is LGHDT and CDR2 is YNNKEL (reference sequence). The CDR3 extends over 17 amino acids. The V and J ends lost 1 base and 4 bases, in that order; junction bases with no gene match: 11. The CDR3 protein is CASSQVEGGRIPDTQYF. The CDR3 DNA reads TGTGCCAGCAGCCAAGTCGAAGGCGGGAGAATCCCAGATACGCAGTATTTT.